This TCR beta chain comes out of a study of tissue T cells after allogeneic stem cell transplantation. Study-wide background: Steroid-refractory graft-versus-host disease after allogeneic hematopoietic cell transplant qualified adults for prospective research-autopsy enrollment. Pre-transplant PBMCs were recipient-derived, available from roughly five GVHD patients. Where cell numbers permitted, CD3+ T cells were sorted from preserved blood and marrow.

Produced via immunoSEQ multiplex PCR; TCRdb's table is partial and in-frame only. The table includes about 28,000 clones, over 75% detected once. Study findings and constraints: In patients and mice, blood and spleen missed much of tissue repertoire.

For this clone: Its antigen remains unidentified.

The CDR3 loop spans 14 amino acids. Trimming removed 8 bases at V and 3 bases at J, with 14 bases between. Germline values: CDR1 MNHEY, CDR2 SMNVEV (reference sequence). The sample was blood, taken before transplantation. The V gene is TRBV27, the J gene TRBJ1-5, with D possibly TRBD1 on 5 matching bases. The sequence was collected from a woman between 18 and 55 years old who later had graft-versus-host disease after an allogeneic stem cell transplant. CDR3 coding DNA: TGTGCCAGCGGCCGGGACGGTCTCAATCAGCCCCAGCATTTT. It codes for CASGRDGLNQPQHF.